One sample yielded the 8 T cell receptor beta chains listed below, sequenced in a study of cytomegalovirus exposure and HLA in healthy donors. Vbeta (60) and Jbeta (13) primers were used in the PCR. Sequencing was performed with immunoSEQ multiplex PCR; in TCRdb, only in-frame clones are kept and a portion is missing. The repertoire has 160,000 or so clones, about 72% of them found once; the top ten carry under 1.5%. Sequencing was performed on PBMCs. These TCRs come from a male donor in good health and CMV-seronegative.

The V gene is TRBV6-1, the J gene TRBJ1-1, with TRBD1 matching over 7 bases. V was pared by 7 bases and J by 5 bases, with 7 bases of the junction left unmatched. Germline loops: CDR1 MNHNS, CDR2 SASEGT. This CDR3 comprises 13 residues. CDR3 coding DNA: TGTGCCAGCACATGGACAGGTGGAACTGAAGCTTTCTTT. Protein sequence: CASTWTGGTEAFF.

In this sample, this clone turned up a few times. This rearrangement joins TRBV2 to TRBJ2-7, with 7 bases fitting TRBD1. Trimming cost V 8 bases and J 3 bases; bases outside gene matches: 10. CDR1 is SNHLY, CDR2 FYNNEI, per germline. The CDR3 extends over 14 amino acids. The CDR3 DNA reads as TGTGCCAGCTCAGGGACAGAGATACACTACGAGCAGTACTTC. It is translated as CASSGTEIHYEQYF.

The chain recombines TRBV2 with TRBJ1-5; 8 bases agree with TRBD1. Germline V gene lookup returns CDR1 SNHLY and CDR2 FYNNEI. This CDR3 is 15 amino acids long. Trimming removed 2 bases from V and 7 bases from J; junction bases left unmatched: 7. The CDR3 loop is CASSETRGRGQPQHF. CDR3 bases: TGTGCCAGCAGTGAAACCAGGGGGCGAGGGCAGCCCCAGCATTTT. Filled out from reference TRBV2 and TRBJ1-5, the complete variable domain reads EPEVTQTPSHQVTQMGQEVILRCVPISNHLYFYWYRQILGQKVEFLVSFYNNEISEKSEIFDDQFSVERPDGSNFTLKIRSTKLEDSAMYFCASSETRGRGQPQHFGDGTRLSIL.

The rearrangement uses TRBV28 and TRBJ1-4, with unresolved D. Trimming pared 11 bases from V and 8 bases from J, leaving 18 bases between. The CDR3 has 13 residues. Germline-derived CDR1 and CDR2 are MDHEN and SYDVKM. CDR3 nucleotide sequence: TGTGCCGTTGGCCCCTCGGGTGGCGAAAAACTGTTTTTT. The encoded protein is CAVGPSGGEKLFF.

The sample holds a few counts of this clone. The chain employs TRBV6-5 and TRBJ2-3, with a tentative D call TRBD2 (5 bases). The germline V gene encodes CDR1 MNHEY and CDR2 SVGAGI. V was cut by 5 bases and J by 0 bases, with 9 bases left in between. CDR3 size: 14 residues. The CDR3: CASSRLASTDTQYF. The CDR3 bases are TGTGCCAGCAGTCGTCTAGCTAGCACAGATACGCAGTATTTT.

This chain uses TRBV10-3 with TRBJ1-5; no clear D. Germline assignment: CDR1 ENHRY and CDR2 SYGVKD. The CDR3 has 13 residues. V was clipped by 6 bases and J by 0 bases, with 6 bases between them. The CDR3 spells CAISPGSNQPQHF. CDR3 DNA sequence: TGTGCCATCAGCCCGGGTAGCAATCAGCCCCAGCATTTT.

The J gene is TRBJ2-6, the V gene TRBV5-1, with TRBD1 matching 9 bases. Germline V lookup: CDR1 SGHRS, CDR2 YFSETQ. The CDR3 extends over 16 amino acids. Trimming at V came to 4 bases and at J to 2 bases, leaving 4 bases not matched to a gene. The CDR3 reads CASSPGQGAGANVLTF. CDR3 DNA sequence: TGCGCCAGCAGCCCGGGACAGGGTGCTGGGGCCAACGTCCTGACTTTC.

This chain links TRBV19 with TRBJ2-5, with TRBD2 identical over 11 bases. J was trimmed by 6 bases and V by 8 bases; bases with no gene match: 5. This CDR3 region has 13 residues. Germline V CDR1 and CDR2: LNHDA, SQIVND (reference sequence). CDR3 DNA sequence: TGTGCCAGTGCTAGCGGGGGGTTGAAGACCCAGTACTTC. Translated, it gives CASASGGLKTQYF.